This T cell receptor beta chain was captured by sequencing in a study of blood T cell repertoires in COVID-19. Study context: Spain, Italy and the United States supplied samples that represented acute and convalescent COVID-19. T cells, B-cell-depleted T cells, or PBMCs supplied cDNA or gDNA.

The CDR3 spans 14 residues. The ends were cut back, 3 bases at V and 0 bases at J, with 9 bases in the middle. Germline CDR1 and CDR2: LNHDA and SQIVND (reference sequence). Original handling: Reference gene primer amplification in the assay estimated nucleated cell counts. Profiled with immunoSEQ multiplex PCR; TCRdb holds only in-frame clones, not every one. V, J and clone size are taken as reported in that table, and D and trimming were inferred from the DNA itself. The table lists 250,000 to 300,000 clones, roughly 83% of them singletons, with about 4.9% in the top ten. The sequenced material came from peripheral blood. The source is a man aged 55 to 70 who had recovered from COVID-19. The chain is built from TRBV19 and TRBJ2-7; D might be TRBD1 (5 bases). CDR3 bases: TGTGCCAGTAGTATTATCAGGGCCTCCTACGAGCAGTACTTC. Translation gives CASSIIRASYEQYF.